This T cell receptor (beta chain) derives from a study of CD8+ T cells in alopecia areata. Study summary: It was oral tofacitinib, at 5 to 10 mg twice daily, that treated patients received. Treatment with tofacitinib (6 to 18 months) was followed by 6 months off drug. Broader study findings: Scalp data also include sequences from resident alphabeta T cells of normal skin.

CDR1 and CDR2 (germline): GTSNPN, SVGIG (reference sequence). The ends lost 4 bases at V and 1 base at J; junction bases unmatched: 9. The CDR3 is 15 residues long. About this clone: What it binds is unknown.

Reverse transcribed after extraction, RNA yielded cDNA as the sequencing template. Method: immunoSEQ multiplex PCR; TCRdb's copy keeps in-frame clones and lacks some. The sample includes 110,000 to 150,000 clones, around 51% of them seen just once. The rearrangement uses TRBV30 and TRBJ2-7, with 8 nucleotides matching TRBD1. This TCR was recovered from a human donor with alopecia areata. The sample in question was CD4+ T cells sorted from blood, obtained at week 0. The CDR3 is CAWKLRGTGSYEQYF. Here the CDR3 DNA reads TGTGCCTGGAAGTTAAGGGGGACAGGATCCTACGAGCAGTACTTC.